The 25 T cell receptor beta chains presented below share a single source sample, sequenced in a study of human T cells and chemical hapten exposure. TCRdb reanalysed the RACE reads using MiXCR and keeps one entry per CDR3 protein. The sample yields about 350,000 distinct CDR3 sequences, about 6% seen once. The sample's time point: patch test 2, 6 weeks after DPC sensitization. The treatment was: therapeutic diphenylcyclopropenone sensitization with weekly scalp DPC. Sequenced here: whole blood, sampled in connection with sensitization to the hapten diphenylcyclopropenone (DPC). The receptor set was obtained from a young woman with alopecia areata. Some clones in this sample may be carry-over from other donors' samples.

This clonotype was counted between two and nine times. This CDR3 is CASSFRGGLNTEAFF. In nucleotides, the CDR3 is TGTGCCAGCAGTTTCCGAGGGGGGCTTAACACTGAAGCTTTCTTT. This rearrangement joins TRBV7-9 to TRBJ1-1; tentatively, D is TRBD1 (6 bases). Germline CDR1 SEHNR, CDR2 FQNEAQ (reference sequence). This CDR3 has 15 residues. V was shortened by 6 bases and J by 2 bases, with 16 bases between the two germline ends.

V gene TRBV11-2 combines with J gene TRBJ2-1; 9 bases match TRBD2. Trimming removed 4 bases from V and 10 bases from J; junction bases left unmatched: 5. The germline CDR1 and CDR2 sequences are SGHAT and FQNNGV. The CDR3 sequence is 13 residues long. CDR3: CASSSPLAGEQFF. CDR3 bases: TGTGCCAGCAGCTCCCCGCTAGCGGGGGAGCAGTTCTTC. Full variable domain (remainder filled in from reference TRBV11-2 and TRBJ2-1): EAGVAQSPRYKIIEKRQSVAFWCNPISGHATLYWYQQILGQGPKLLIQFQNNGVVDDSQLPKDRFSAERLKGVDSTLKIQPAKLEDSAVYLCASSSPLAGEQFFGPGTRLTVL.

This CDR3 reads CASSEKAVYQPQHF. The CDR3 DNA follows: TGTGCCAGCAGCGAGAAGGCAGTTTATCAGCCCCAGCATTTT. The genes are TRBV7-2 and TRBJ1-5; no definite D call. CDR1 SGHTA and CDR2 FQGNSA come from the germline V gene. This CDR3 is built from 14 residues. The V gene lost 5 bases and the J gene lost 5 bases, with 13 bases spanning the gap.

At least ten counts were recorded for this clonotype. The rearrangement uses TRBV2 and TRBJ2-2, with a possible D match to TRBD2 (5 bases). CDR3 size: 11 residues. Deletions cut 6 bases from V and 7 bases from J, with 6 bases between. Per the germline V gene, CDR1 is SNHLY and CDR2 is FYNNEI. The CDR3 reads CASREDGELFF. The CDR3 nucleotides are TGTGCCAGCAGGGAGGACGGGGAGCTGTTTTTT.

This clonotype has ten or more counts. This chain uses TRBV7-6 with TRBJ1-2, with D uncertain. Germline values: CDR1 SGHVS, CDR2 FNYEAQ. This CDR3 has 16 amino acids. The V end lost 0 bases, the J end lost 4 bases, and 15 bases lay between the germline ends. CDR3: CASSLAVDGGPYGYTF. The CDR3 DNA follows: TGTGCCAGCAGCTTAGCGGTCGACGGAGGTCCCTATGGCTACACCTTC.

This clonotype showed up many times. CDR3 in amino acids: CASSNRAGVEKLFF. CDR3 nucleotides: TGTGCCAGCAGCAACAGGGCCGGAGTGGAAAAACTGTTTTTT. This chain uses TRBV7-9 with TRBJ1-4; tentative D call: TRBD1 (6 bases). V gave up 5 bases and J gave up 8 bases, with 15 bases separating them. The CDR3 contains 14 residues. Germline V lookup: CDR1 SEHNR, CDR2 FQNEAQ (reference sequence).

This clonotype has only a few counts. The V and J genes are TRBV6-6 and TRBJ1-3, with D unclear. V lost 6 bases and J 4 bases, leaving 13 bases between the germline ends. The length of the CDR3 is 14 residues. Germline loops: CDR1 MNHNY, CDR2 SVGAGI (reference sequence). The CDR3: CASSTTLAGNTIYF. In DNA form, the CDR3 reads TGTGCCAGCAGCACAACACTAGCGGGAAACACCATATATTTT.

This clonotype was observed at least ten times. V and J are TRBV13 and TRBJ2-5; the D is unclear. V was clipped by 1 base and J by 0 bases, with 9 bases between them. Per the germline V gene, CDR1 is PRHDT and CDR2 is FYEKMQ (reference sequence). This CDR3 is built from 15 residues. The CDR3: CASSLASPYQETQYF. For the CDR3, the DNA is TGTGCCAGCAGCTTAGCCTCTCCGTACCAAGAGACCCAGTACTTC. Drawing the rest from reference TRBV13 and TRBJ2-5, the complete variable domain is AAGVIQSPRHLIKEKRETATLKCYPIPRHDTVYWYQQGPGQDPQFLISFYEKMQSDKGSIPDRFSAQQFSDYHSELNMSSLELGDSALYFCASSLASPYQETQYFGPGTRLLVL.

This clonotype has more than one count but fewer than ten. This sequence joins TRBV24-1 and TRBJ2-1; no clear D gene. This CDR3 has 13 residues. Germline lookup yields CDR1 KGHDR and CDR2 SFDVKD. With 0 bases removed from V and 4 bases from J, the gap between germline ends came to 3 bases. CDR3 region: CATSDLKYNEQFF. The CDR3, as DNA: TGTGCCACCAGTGATTTGAAGTACAATGAGCAGTTCTTC.

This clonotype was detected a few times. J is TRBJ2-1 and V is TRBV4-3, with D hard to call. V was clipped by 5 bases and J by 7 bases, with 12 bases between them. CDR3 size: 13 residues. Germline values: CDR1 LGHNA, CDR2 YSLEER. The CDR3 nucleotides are TGCGCCAGCAGCGCCATATTGGATAATGAGCAGTTCTTC. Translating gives CASSAILDNEQFF.

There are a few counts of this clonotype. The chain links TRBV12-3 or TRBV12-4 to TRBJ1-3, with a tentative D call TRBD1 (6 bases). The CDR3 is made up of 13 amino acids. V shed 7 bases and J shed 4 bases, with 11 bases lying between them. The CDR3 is CASIGGLGNTIYF. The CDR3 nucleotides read TGTGCCAGCATTGGGGGGCTCGGAAACACCATATATTTT.

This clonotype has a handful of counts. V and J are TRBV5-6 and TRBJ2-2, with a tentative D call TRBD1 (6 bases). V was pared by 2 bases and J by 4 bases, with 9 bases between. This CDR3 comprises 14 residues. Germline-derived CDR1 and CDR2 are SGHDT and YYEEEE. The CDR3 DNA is TGTGCCAGCAGCTTTCTGACAGGCACCGGGGAGCTGTTTTTT. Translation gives CASSFLTGTGELFF.

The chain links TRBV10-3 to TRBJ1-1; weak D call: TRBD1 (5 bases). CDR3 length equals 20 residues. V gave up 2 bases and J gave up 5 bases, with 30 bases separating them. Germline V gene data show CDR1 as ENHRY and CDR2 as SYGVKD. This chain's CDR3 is CAISEAPWVKKGNRLTEAFF. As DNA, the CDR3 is TGTGCCATCAGTGAGGCCCCCTGGGTAAAGAAGGGGAACCGTTTGACTGAAGCTTTCTTT.

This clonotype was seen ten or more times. The CDR3 DNA reads as TGTGCCAGCAGCTCGAGGACAGTTACAGATACGCAGTATTTT. This gives the protein CASSSRTVTDTQYF. The chain has TRBV5-6 and TRBJ2-3; perhaps TRBD1 as D (6 bases). The CDR3 extends over 14 amino acids. Looked up from germline, CDR1 is SGHDT and CDR2 is YYEEEE. V shed 3 bases and J shed 3 bases, with 11 bases lying between them.

CDR3 sequence: CASSRTGGLSGELFF. The DNA of the CDR3 is TGTGCCAGCAGCAGGACAGGGGGCCTATCCGGGGAGCTGTTTTTT. The chain has TRBV9 and TRBJ2-2; 11 nucleotides agree with TRBD1. Germline trimming cut 4 bases from V and 6 bases from J; bases unmatched to any gene: 5. From germline, CDR1 is SGDLS and CDR2 YYNGEE. CDR3 length equals 15 residues.

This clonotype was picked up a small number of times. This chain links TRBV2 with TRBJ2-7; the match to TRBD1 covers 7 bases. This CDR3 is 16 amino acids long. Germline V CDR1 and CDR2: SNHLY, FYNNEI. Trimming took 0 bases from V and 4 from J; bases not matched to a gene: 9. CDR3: CASSEAGQYKFYEQYF. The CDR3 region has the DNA TGTGCCAGCAGTGAAGCGGGACAGTATAAATTTTACGAGCAGTACTTC.

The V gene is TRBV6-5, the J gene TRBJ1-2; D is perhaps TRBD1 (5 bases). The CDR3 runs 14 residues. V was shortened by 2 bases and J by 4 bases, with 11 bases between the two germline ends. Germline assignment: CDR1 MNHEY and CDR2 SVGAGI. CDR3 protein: CASSYQVGLYGYTF. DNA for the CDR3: TGTGCCAGCAGTTACCAGGTGGGGCTCTATGGCTACACCTTC.

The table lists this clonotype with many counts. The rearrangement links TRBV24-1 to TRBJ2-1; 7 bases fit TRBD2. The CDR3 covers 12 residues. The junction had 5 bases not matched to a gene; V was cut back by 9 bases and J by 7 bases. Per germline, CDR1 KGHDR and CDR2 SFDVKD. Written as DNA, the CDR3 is TGTGCCACCGGGGGGGAAGAGAATGAGCAGTTCTTC. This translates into CATGGEENEQFF.

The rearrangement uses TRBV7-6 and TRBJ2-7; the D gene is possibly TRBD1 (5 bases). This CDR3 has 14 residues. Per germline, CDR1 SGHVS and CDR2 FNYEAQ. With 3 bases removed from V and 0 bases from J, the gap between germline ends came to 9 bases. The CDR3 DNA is TGTGCCAGCAGCTTTAGTGACAGCTCCTACGAGCAGTACTTC. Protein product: CASSFSDSSYEQYF.

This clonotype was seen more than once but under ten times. The CDR3 DNA sequence: TGTGCCAGCAGTTTGGGGACAGGTGCGCAGTTCTTC. Residues: CASSLGTGAQFF. This chain uses TRBV27 with TRBJ2-1, with 8 bases identical to TRBD1. This CDR3 is built from 12 residues. V was clipped by 3 bases and J by 12 bases; unmatched bases: 4. Per germline, CDR1 MNHEY and CDR2 SMNVEV (reference sequence).

The CDR3 DNA reads as TGTGCCAGCAGCTTAGTTCGACGGGTGGGCACCGGGGAGCTGTTTTTT. Translating gives CASSLVRRVGTGELFF. V gene TRBV13 combines with J gene TRBJ2-2, with no clear D. The germline CDR1 and CDR2 sequences are PRHDT and FYEKMQ (reference sequence). The CDR3 is 16 residues long. V lost 1 base and J 4 bases, leaving 13 bases between the germline ends.

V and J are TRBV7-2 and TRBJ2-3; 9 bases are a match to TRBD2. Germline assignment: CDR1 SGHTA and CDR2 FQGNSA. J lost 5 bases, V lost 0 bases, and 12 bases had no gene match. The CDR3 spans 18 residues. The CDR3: CASSLAQGRGGVRDTQYF. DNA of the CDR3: TGTGCCAGCAGCTTAGCGCAAGGGCGGGGGGGTGTTAGAGATACGCAGTATTTT.

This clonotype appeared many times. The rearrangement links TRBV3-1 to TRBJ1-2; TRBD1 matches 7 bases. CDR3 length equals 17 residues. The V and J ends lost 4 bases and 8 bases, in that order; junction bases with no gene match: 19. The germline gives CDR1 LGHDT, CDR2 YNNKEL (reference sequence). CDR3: CASSPLANEDRARGYTF. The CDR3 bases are TGTGCCAGCAGCCCCCTGGCGAACGAAGACAGGGCACGGGGCTACACCTTC.

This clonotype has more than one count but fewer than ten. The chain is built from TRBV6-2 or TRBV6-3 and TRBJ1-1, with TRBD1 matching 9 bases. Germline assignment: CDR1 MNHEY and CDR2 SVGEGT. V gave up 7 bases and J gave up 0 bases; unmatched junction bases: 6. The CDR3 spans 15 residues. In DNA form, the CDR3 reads TGTGCCAGCACCTCCGGACAGGGGATGAACACTGAAGCTTTCTTT. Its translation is CASTSGQGMNTEAFF.

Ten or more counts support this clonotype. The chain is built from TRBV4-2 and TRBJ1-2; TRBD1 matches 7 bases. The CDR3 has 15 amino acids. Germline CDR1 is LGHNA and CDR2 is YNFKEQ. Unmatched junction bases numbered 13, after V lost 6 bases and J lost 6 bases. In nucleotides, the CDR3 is TGTGCCAGCAGGGTAACAGGGAGGGGGCTAGATGGCTACACCTTC. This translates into CASRVTGRGLDGYTF.